This T cell receptor (beta chain) was sequenced in a study of T cell responses to AZD1222 COVID-19 vaccine. General study results and limits: Donors skewed white British and female; clonal diversity was possibly underestimated.

The repertoire was sequenced with immunoSEQ multiplex PCR; TCRdb's copy has only in-frame clones and lacks some. This sample has roughly 130,000 clones; 70% to 90% occur once, and the top ten carry about 5.5%. The V end lost 1 base, the J end lost 4 bases, and 9 bases lay between the germline ends. This CDR3 spans 14 amino acids. Germline V gene lookup returns CDR1 SGHAT and CDR2 FQNNGV. Remarks on this clone: The antigen remains undetermined.

This chain links TRBV11-2 with TRBJ2-3, with D possibly matching TRBD2 (6 bases). This specimen was peripheral blood, taken on day 0 of AZD1222 vaccination. The TCR originated in an adult in good health. CDR3 coding DNA: TGTGCCAGCAGCTTAGGGCCTAGCGCAGATACGCAGTATTTT. Translating gives CASSLGPSADTQYF. The full variable domain, with the rest looked up from reference TRBV11-2 and TRBJ2-3, is EAGVAQSPRYKIIEKRQSVAFWCNPISGHATLYWYQQILGQGPKLLIQFQNNGVVDDSQLPKDRFSAERLKGVDSTLKIQPAKLEDSAVYLCASSLGPSADTQYFGPGTRLTVL.